The sequence of this T cell receptor beta chain was determined in a study of CD4 T cells in relation to SARS-CoV-2 and coronaviruses. TCRdb keeps only in-frame clones here, not all; method: immunoSEQ multiplex PCR. The table has roughly 68,000 clones, 85% to 95% seen once. Remarks on this clone: The antigen is not known.

Findings of the study overall: Monoreactive clones expanded significantly more to SARS-CoV-2 than crossreactive clones did.

This CDR3 has 14 residues. Looked up from germline, CDR1 is SEHNR and CDR2 is FQNEAQ (reference sequence). V lost 2 bases and J lost 7, with 12 bases in between. Before the COVID-19 pandemic, during about 2010-2018, CD4+ T cells were taken from unexposed donors. The sample was naive CD4+ T cells from PBMCs. Subset meaning: naive CD4+ T cells isolated by negative enrichment. V is TRBV7-9 and J is TRBJ1-5; D is uncertain. The TCR comes from a human donor in good health. The CDR3 DNA follows: TGTGCCAGCAGCTTAACTTCGGCGAGGCAGCCCCAGCATTTT. Its protein product is CASSLTSARQPQHF. The full variable domain, its missing parts supplied by reference TRBV7-9 and TRBJ1-5, is DTGVSQNPRHKITKRGQNVTFRCDPISEHNRLYWYRQTLGQGPEFLTYFQNEAQLEKSRLLSDRFSAERPKGSFSTLEIQRTEQGDSAMYLCASSLTSARQPQHFGDGTRLSIL.